Below, 14 T cell receptor beta chains from the same sample are listed, as sequenced in a study of cytomegalovirus exposure and HLA in healthy donors. The PCR contained 60 Vbeta and 13 Jbeta primers. Clones were read by immunoSEQ multiplex PCR, and TCRdb kept only the in-frame ones, dropping some. This sample has just under 150,000 clones; approximately 79% occur once, and the top ten carry roughly 2.9%. Source material: PBMCs. The origin of the receptors is a woman between 25 and 40 years old in good health and CMV-seronegative.

The chain joins TRBV13 to TRBJ2-4; D may be TRBD2 (5 bases). Looked up from germline, CDR1 is PRHDT and CDR2 is FYEKMQ (reference sequence). Trimming removed 2 bases from V and 0 bases from J, with 14 bases in between. CDR3 length: 17 residues. The CDR3 DNA follows: TGTGCCAGCAGCTTATTTGTAGGGAGTGAAGCCAAAAACATTCAGTACTTC. Protein sequence: CASSLFVGSEAKNIQYF.

This clone is a singleton in its sample. The chain combines TRBV7-6 with TRBJ2-7, with a weak D call TRBD2 (6 bases). Germline V gene sequence: CDR1 SGHVS, CDR2 FNYEAQ. The CDR3 contains 14 residues. Trimming cost V 5 bases and J 0 bases, with 11 bases left between them. CDR3 sequence: CASSGRGSSYEQYF. The DNA for the CDR3 is TGTGCCAGCAGCGGGCGGGGCAGCTCCTACGAGCAGTACTTC.

This clone was detected only once. V and J are TRBV7-6 and TRBJ2-7, with TRBD2 identical over 16 bases. Trimming cost V 5 bases and J 9 bases; bases outside gene matches: 7. The V gene's germline CDR1 is SGHVS and CDR2 FNYEAQ. The CDR3 consists of 15 residues. The CDR3 region is CASSPGTSGGAGQYF. CDR3 nucleotide sequence: TGTGCCAGCAGCCCGGGGACTAGCGGGGGGGCAGGGCAGTACTTC.

The genes are TRBV19 and TRBJ1-5, with D unclear. The CDR3 is 15 residues long. Germline V gene data show CDR1 as LNHDA and CDR2 as SQIVND (reference sequence). V was trimmed by 8 bases and J by 1 base, leaving 15 bases between them. The CDR3 bases are TGTGCCAGTGGAGGTGGCAGGAGGAGCAATCAGCCCCAGCATTTT. This sequence encodes CASGGGRRSNQPQHF.

The chain is built from TRBV5-1 and TRBJ1-2, with 9 bases lining up with TRBD1. V shed 0 bases, J shed 7 bases, and the junction held 7 bases outside the gene matches. CDR1 and CDR2 from the germline V gene are SGHRS and YFSETQ. The CDR3 is 15 amino acids. DNA for the CDR3: TGCGCCAGCAGCTTGGTCTTGGACAGGGGCTCTGGCTACACCTTC. Translating gives CASSLVLDRGSGYTF.

The chain uses TRBV5-4 and TRBJ2-3; the D gene is possibly TRBD2 (8 bases). The CDR3 has 16 amino acids. V lost 5 bases and J lost 9, with 25 bases in between. Germline values: CDR1 SGHNT, CDR2 YYREEE (reference sequence). As DNA, the CDR3 is TGTGCCAGCAGTCCCGACAGGGATATAGCGGGGATAACGCAGTATTTT. Its protein product is CASSPDRDIAGITQYF.

Details on this clone: One end of the junction varies from germline; a read error may be responsible. This sequence joins TRBV7-9 and TRBJ2-7; 8 bases match TRBD1. The V gene's germline CDR1 is SEHNR and CDR2 FQNEAQ (reference sequence). The CDR3 extends over 12 amino acids. This CDR3 is CSSSRGPYEQYF. For the CDR3, the DNA is TGTTCCAGCAGCAGGGGGCCCTACGAGCAGTACTTC.

This clone was seen more than once but under ten times. The chain joins TRBV5-6 to TRBJ2-3; no clear D. CDR3 length: 14 amino acids. Germline CDR1 SGHDT, CDR2 YYEEEE. The V end was cut by 4 bases, the J end by 4 bases, with 13 bases between. The CDR3 bases are TGTGCCAGCAGCGTCGCTCAGTTCGCAGATACGCAGTATTTT. This codes for CASSVAQFADTQYF.

The chain employs TRBV21-1 and TRBJ2-2; TRBD2 was called by the table and not checked on the DNA. TRBV21-1 is recorded as a pseudogene. The CDR3 runs to 21 residues. CDR3 coding DNA: TGTGCCAGCAGCAAAGTGAAGCAGGCGGACTGCCCGGAGATTAACACCGGGGAGCTGTTTTTT. Encoded protein: CASSKVKQADCPEINTGELFF.

This sequence joins TRBV7-9 and TRBJ1-5, with D perhaps matching TRBD1 (6 bases). Germline CDR1 reads SEHNR; CDR2 reads FQNEAQ (reference sequence). The length of the CDR3 is 13 residues. Trimming stripped 1 base from V and 7 bases from J, with 8 bases between. CDR3 sequence: CASSLGQGQPQHF. The CDR3 DNA is TGTGCCAGCAGCTTAGGTCAGGGGCAGCCCCAGCATTTT. The whole variable domain, filled in from reference TRBV7-9 and TRBJ1-5, reads DTGVSQNPRHKITKRGQNVTFRCDPISEHNRLYWYRQTLGQGPEFLTYFQNEAQLEKSRLLSDRFSAERPKGSFSTLEIQRTEQGDSAMYLCASSLGQGQPQHFGDGTRLSIL.

This sequence joins TRBV30 and TRBJ2-1; 12 bases are a match to TRBD2. The V and J ends lost 0 bases and 8 bases, in that order; junction bases with no gene match: 11. The CDR3 is made up of 17 amino acids. CDR1 is GTSNPN, CDR2 SVGIG, per germline (reference sequence). The CDR3 sequence: CAWSVLSLAGGRDEQFF. Written as DNA, the CDR3 is TGTGCCTGGAGTGTACTAAGTCTAGCGGGAGGGAGGGATGAGCAGTTCTTC.

The chain couples TRBV5-1 to TRBJ2-3, with TRBD1 as a possible D gene (5 bases). Germline V gene sequence: CDR1 SGHRS, CDR2 YFSETQ. This CDR3 has 16 residues. Trimming removed 0 bases at V and 0 bases at J, with 11 bases between. CDR3 DNA sequence: TGCGCCAGCAGCTTGGAGGGCCAGGGTAGCACAGATACGCAGTATTTT. Amino acids: CASSLEGQGSTDTQYF.

The chain links TRBV6-6 to TRBJ2-5; no clear D. The germline CDR1 and CDR2 sequences are MNHNY and SVGAGI (reference sequence). There are 14 residues in the CDR3. The V end lost 2 bases, the J end lost 3 bases, and 10 bases lay between the germline ends. The CDR3 loop reads CASSYARAKETQYF. In DNA form, the CDR3 reads TGTGCCAGCAGTTACGCCCGCGCTAAAGAGACCCAGTACTTC.

The gene calls are TRBV4-1 and TRBJ2-7; 8 nucleotides align to TRBD1. The V and J ends lost 1 base and 3 bases, in that order; junction bases with no gene match: 2. CDR1 and CDR2 (germline): MGHRA, YSYEKL. This CDR3 has 14 amino acids. Here the CDR3 reads CASSQGDRGYEQYF. The CDR3, as DNA: TGCGCCAGCAGCCAAGGCGACAGGGGCTACGAGCAGTACTTC.